Listed here are 17 T cell receptor beta chains from one sample, sequenced in a study of T cells after yellow fever vaccination. TCRdb re-analysed the 5' RACE reads in MiXCR, keeping a single row per CDR3 protein. The repertoire consists of over 85,000 distinct CDR3 sequences, with 7.5% to 10% occurring once and the leading ten covering 16%. The source material was CD8+ T cells not binding an NS4B(214-222) dextramer, sorted from PBMCs, sampled approximately 16 days after the first yellow fever vaccination. The receptors derive from a man between 18 and 35 years old who received the YFV17D yellow fever vaccine.

Ten or more counts support this clonotype. This chain uses TRBV20-1 with TRBJ1-4, with 8 bases aligning to TRBD1. The CDR3 has 13 amino acids. CDR1 is DFQATT, CDR2 SNEGSKA, per germline (reference sequence). The trim removed 6 bases at V and 4 bases at J, leaving 4 bases unmatched. The CDR3 nucleotides read TGCAGTGCCCCGGGACAGGATAATGAAAAACTGTTTTTT. Its protein is CSAPGQDNEKLFF.

This clonotype was recorded many times. This rearrangement joins TRBV29-1 to TRBJ2-3; 7 nucleotides align to TRBD1. CDR3 size: 17 residues. CDR1 SQVTM and CDR2 ANQGSEA come from the germline V gene. After removal of 2 bases from V and 0 bases from J, the junction contained 11 bases not matched to a gene. CDR3 residues: CSVESWTRQGSTDTQYF. The CDR3 coding sequence is TGCAGCGTTGAATCCTGGACGAGACAGGGAAGCACAGATACGCAGTATTTT.

This clonotype was seen many times. CDR3 DNA sequence: TGTGCCAGCAGCTTCGGGACAGGGGACGAGCAGTACGTC. It specifies CASSFGTGDEQYV. The rearrangement links TRBV7-9 to TRBJ2-7, with TRBD1 matching over 10 bases. Germline values: CDR1 SEHNR, CDR2 FQNEAQ (reference sequence). This CDR3 is 13 amino acids long. V lost 3 bases, J lost 5 bases, and 1 base stayed unmatched.

The rearrangement links TRBV4-3 to TRBJ1-6; no firm D call. Trimming took 1 base from V and 6 from J, leaving 10 bases between them. Germline CDR1 LGHNA, CDR2 YSLEER. The CDR3 extends over 15 amino acids. The CDR3 spells CASSQARDLNSPLHF. Written as DNA, the CDR3 is TGCGCCAGCAGCCAAGCCCGGGATCTTAATTCACCCCTCCACTTT.

This clonotype was counted between two and nine times. The chain combines TRBV11-3 with TRBJ2-1; 7 bases are a match to TRBD2. This CDR3 has 15 amino acids. Germline CDR1 reads SGHNT; CDR2 reads YENEEA. The ends lost 5 bases at V and 2 bases at J; junction bases unmatched: 6. In nucleotides, the CDR3 is TGTGCCAGCAGCCTCGGGACTACCGCCTACAATGAGCAGTTCTTC. As protein: CASSLGTTAYNEQFF.

This clonotype was seen repeatedly, ten times or more. The chain is built from TRBV29-1 and TRBJ2-7, with D possibly TRBD1 on 7 matching bases. Germline V lookup: CDR1 SQVTM, CDR2 ANQGSEA. The V end was cut by 7 bases, the J end by 6 bases, with 16 bases between. The CDR3 is made up of 12 amino acids. The CDR3 DNA is TGCAGCGCCGCAGGGGGGCATGGCGAGCAGTACTTC. This sequence encodes CSAAGGHGEQYF.

This clonotype appeared many times. The chain links TRBV15 to TRBJ2-3, with a weak D call TRBD2 (5 bases). Trimming left V 1 base short and J 6 bases short, with 11 bases between. This CDR3 comprises 14 residues. CDR1 is LNHNV and CDR2 is YYDKDF in the germline V gene (reference sequence). CDR3 DNA sequence: TGTGCCACCAGCAGAGGTTCCCCGGGGGATACGCAGTATTTT. It specifies CATSRGSPGDTQYF.

This clonotype turned up a few times. J is TRBJ1-2 and V is TRBV30; D is uncertain. This CDR3 is built from 13 residues. V lost 0 bases and J 8 bases, leaving 13 bases between the germline ends. Germline V gene data show CDR1 as GTSNPN and CDR2 as SVGIG (reference sequence). The CDR3 DNA reads TGTGCCTGGAGTGTCTGGACCGCCTGGGGCTACACCTTC. Encoded protein: CAWSVWTAWGYTF.

The CDR3, as DNA: TGTGCTAGTGGCACCCCACTAGCGGGGGTCCACGAGCAGTACTTC. Its translation: CASGTPLAGVHEQYF. The genes are TRBV12-5 and TRBJ2-7; 11 bases are shared with TRBD2. Germline CDR1 reads LGHNT; CDR2 reads FRNRAP. This CDR3 region has 15 residues. J was trimmed by 5 bases and V by 6 bases; bases with no gene match: 9.

The V call is TRBV5-1, the J call TRBJ2-6; D is possibly TRBD1 (5 bases). This CDR3 is 19 amino acids long. Per the germline V gene, CDR1 is SGHRS and CDR2 is YFSETQ. The V and J ends lost 1 base and 0 bases respectively, with 17 bases between them. The CDR3: CASSLFQGLRTSGANVLTF. The DNA of the CDR3 is TGCGCCAGCAGCTTGTTTCAGGGTTTGCGGACCTCTGGGGCCAACGTCCTGACTTTC. Variable domain in full (rest from reference TRBV5-1 and TRBJ2-6): KAGVTQTPRYLIKTRGQQVTLSCSPISGHRSVSWYQQTPGQGLQFLFEYFSETQRNKGNFPGRFSGRQFSNSRSEMNVSTLELGDSALYLCASSLFQGLRTSGANVLTFGAGSRLTVL.

At least ten counts were recorded for this clonotype. Here the CDR3 DNA reads TGTGCCATCAAAACGGGGGGCTACGAGCAGTACTTC. It translates to CAIKTGGYEQYF. The J gene is TRBJ2-7, the V gene TRBV10-3; TRBD2 matches at 7 bases. V shed 7 bases and J 3 bases; nucleotides not matched to a gene: 3. The CDR3 extends over 12 amino acids. Germline CDR1 ENHRY, CDR2 SYGVKD.

This clonotype was counted ten times or more. The V and J genes are TRBV12-3 or TRBV12-4 and TRBJ1-1; TRBD1 might be the D (6 bases). V lost 4 bases and J lost 0, with 12 bases in between. CDR3 length: 15 amino acids. In DNA form, the CDR3 reads TGTGCCAGCAGTTATACAGGGCTCATGAACACTGAAGCTTTCTTT. It yields the protein CASSYTGLMNTEAFF.

This CDR3 reads CASSPSTLAPQETQYF. CDR3 in DNA: TGTGCCAGCTCACCATCTACTCTTGCTCCCCAAGAGACCCAGTACTTC. The chain is built from TRBV18 and TRBJ2-5, with unresolved D. The CDR3 is 16 residues long. V was pared by 2 bases and J by 1 base, with 14 bases between. Germline V lookup: CDR1 KGHSH, CDR2 LQKENI.

This clonotype was picked up a small number of times. The chain carries TRBV21-1 and TRBJ2-2; the tabulated D call, TRBD1, remains unverified against the DNA. TRBV21-1 is labeled a pseudogene. CDR3 length: 14 residues. CDR3 amino acids: CASSPGKSLWELFF. In DNA, the CDR3 is TGTGCCAGCAGTCCTGGGAAGTCTTTATGGGAGCTGTTTTTT.

This clonotype was counted at least ten times. This chain links TRBV18 with TRBJ2-2; no firm D call. Per the germline V gene, CDR1 is KGHSH and CDR2 is LQKENI. There are 13 residues in the CDR3. V dropped 6 bases and J dropped 1 base, with 6 bases sitting between them. CDR3 DNA: TGTGCCAGCTCGCCCAAGAACACCGGGGAGCTGTTTTTT. It encodes CASSPKNTGELFF.

This clonotype has a count of ten or more. The V call is TRBV7-8, the J call TRBJ2-3; 7 bases align to TRBD2. Germline trimming cut 5 bases from V and 3 bases from J; bases unmatched to any gene: 8. Germline CDR1 is SGHVS and CDR2 is FQNEAQ. There are 15 residues in the CDR3. CDR3 amino acids: CASSLGPSGTDTQYF. The CDR3 bases are TGTGCCAGCAGCCTAGGACCTAGCGGTACAGATACGCAGTATTTT.

This clonotype has just a few counts. The chain couples TRBV7-2 to TRBJ2-5; D may correspond to TRBD1 or TRBD2 (5 bases each). The CDR3 spans 15 residues. V gave up 4 bases and J gave up 2 bases, with 14 bases separating them. The germline gives CDR1 SGHTA, CDR2 FQGNSA. The CDR3 coding sequence is TGTGCCAGCAGCTCCCCCGGGACGGCTCAAGAGACCCAGTACTTC. It yields the protein CASSSPGTAQETQYF. Using reference TRBV7-2 and TRBJ2-5 for the parts outside the CDR3, the full variable domain is GAGVSQSPSNKVTEKGKDVELRCDPISGHTALYWYRQSLGQGLEFLIYFQGNSAPDKSGLPSDRFSAERTGGSVSTLTIQRTQQEDSAVYLCASSSPGTAQETQYFGPGTRLLVL.